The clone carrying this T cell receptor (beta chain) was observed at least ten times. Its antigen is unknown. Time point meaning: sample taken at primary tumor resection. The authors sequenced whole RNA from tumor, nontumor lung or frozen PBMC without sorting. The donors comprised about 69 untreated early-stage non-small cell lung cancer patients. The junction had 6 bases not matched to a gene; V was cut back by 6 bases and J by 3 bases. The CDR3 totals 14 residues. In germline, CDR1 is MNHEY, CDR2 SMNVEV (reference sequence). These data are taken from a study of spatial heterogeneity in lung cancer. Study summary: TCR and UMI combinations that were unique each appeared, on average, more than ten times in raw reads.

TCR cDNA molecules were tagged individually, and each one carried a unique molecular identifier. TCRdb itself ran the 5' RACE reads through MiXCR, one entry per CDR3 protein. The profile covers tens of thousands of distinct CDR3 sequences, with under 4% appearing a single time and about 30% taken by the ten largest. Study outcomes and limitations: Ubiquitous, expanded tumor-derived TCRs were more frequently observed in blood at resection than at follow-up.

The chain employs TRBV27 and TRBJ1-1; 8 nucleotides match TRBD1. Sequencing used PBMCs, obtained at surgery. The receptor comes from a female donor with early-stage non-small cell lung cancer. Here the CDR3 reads CASSRGRAYTEAFF. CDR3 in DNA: TGTGCCAGCAGCAGGGGGCGGGCGTACACTGAAGCTTTCTTT.